The entry below gives a single T cell receptor beta chain sequence along with its context. A junction boundary mismatches the germline segment, possibly from a read error. This entry is derived from a study of blood T cell repertoires in COVID-19. On the study more broadly: From the United States, Italy and Spain came samples of acute and convalescent COVID-19. Sample material is recorded as cDNA or gDNA derived from T cells, B-cell-depleted T cells, or PBMCs.

Authors' analysis steps: It was from reference gene primer amplification that nucleated cell counts were estimated. Produced via immunoSEQ multiplex PCR; TCRdb's table is partial and in-frame only. V, J and clone size derive from that table, while D and trimming were established from the DNA sequence. The sample records about 70,000 clones, approximately 85% being singletons. The CDR3 is made up of 15 amino acids. From germline, CDR1 is SGHDT and CDR2 YYEEEE. The sequence was collected from a man at least 80 years old with acute or convalescent COVID-19. Sequencing was carried out using peripheral blood. V is TRBV5-6 and J is TRBJ1-2; 9 bases map to TRBD1. In DNA, the CDR3 is TGTACCAGCAGCTTGGCGGGGACAGGGTCCTATGGCTACACCTTC. Encoded protein: CTSSLAGTGSYGYTF.